This T cell receptor (beta chain) is from a study of prognosis after radiotherapy for stage I lung cancer. Blood was drawn (around 6.5 milliliters of peripheral blood) at each of two time points. Multiplex PCR in two rounds served to amplify TCR beta CDR3 from genomic DNA. Amplification in first-round PCR relied on primers specific to each TRBV and TRBJ gene. Second-round PCR used universal primers. Each CDR3 protein is one row after TCRdb ran MiXCR on the multiplex PCR reads. The table lists under 30,000 distinct CDR3 sequences, less than 35% of them singletons. This clonotype showed up many times. V gave up 1 base and J gave up 7 bases, with 7 bases separating them. Germline CDR1 MGHRA, CDR2 YSYEKL. The CDR3 has 13 residues.

This sequence joins TRBV4-1 and TRBJ2-2; no clear D gene. The specimen comprised PBMCs, sampled before or after stereotactic body radiation therapy (not recorded which). The receptor comes from a donor over 45 with non-small cell lung cancer. The CDR3 reads CASSQVSSGELFF. The CDR3 DNA reads as TGCGCCAGCAGCCAAGTAAGCAGCGGGGAGCTGTTTTTT.